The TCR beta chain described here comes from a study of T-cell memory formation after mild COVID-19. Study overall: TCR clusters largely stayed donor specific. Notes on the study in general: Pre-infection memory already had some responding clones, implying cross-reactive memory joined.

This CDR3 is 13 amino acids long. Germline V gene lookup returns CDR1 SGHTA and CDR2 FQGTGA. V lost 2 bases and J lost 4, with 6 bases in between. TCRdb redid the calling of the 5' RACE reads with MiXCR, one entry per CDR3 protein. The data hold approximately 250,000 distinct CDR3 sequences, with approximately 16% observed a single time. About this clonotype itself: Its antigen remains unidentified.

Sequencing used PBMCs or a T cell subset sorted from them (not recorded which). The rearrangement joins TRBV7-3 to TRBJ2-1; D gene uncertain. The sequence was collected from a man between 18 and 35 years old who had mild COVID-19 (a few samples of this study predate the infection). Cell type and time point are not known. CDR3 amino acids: CASSLRNYNEQFF. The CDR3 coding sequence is TGTGCCAGCAGCTTACGGAATTACAATGAGCAGTTCTTC.